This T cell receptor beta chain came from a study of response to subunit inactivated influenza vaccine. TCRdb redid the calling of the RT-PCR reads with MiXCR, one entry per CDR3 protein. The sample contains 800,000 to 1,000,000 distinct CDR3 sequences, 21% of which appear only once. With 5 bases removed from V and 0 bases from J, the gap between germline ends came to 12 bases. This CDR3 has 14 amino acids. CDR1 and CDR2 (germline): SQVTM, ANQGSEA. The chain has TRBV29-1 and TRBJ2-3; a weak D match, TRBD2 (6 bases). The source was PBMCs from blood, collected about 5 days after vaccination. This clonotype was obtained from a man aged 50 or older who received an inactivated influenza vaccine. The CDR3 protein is CSVTAGASTDTQYF. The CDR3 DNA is TGCAGCGTTACAGCGGGTGCTAGCACAGATACGCAGTATTTT.